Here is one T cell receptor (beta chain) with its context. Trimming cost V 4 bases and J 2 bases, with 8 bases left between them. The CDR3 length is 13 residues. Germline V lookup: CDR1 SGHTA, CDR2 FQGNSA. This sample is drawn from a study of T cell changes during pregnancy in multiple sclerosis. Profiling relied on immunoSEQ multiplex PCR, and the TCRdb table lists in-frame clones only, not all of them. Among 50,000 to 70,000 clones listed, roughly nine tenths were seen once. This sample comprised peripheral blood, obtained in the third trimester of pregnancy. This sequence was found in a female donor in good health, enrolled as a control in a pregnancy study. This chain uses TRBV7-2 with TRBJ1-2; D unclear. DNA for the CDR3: TGTGCCAGCAGCTCCTTCTTCAACTATGGCTACACCTTC. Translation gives CASSSFFNYGYTF.